The 8 T cell receptor beta chains below were found in one sample sequenced in a study of CXCR3-negative and CXCR3-positive naive CD8 T cells. The study's findings and limits: Hydrophobicity of TRB CDR3s was greater in CXCR3-positive naive cells than in CXCR3-negative naive cells.

All TRB cDNA libraries came from 5' RACE performed with UMI labels. Reprocessing the 5' RACE reads, TCRdb reports a single entry for every CDR3 protein and omits DNA. Listed are 55,000 to 70,000 distinct CDR3 sequences; 0.55% to 0.75% falls within the top ten. Their recognized antigens are unknown. Sequences were obtained from naive CXCR3+ CD8+ T cells from blood. Stated subset: CD45RO-CCR7+CD27+CD95- naive CD8+ T cells expressing CXCR3 (TNR3+). The receptors were sampled from a human donor in good health. Some clones in this sample may be carry-over from other donors' samples.

J is TRBJ2-2 and V is TRBV6-4; TCRdb's D call of TRBD1 is untestable without DNA. CDR3 length: 14 amino acids. Germline-derived CDR1 and CDR2 are MRHNA and SNTAGT. CDR3 sequence: CASSAGQGIGELFF.

V and J are TRBV12-3 or TRBV12-4 and TRBJ2-2; TCRdb indicates TRBD1, and absent DNA this call remains unverified. The CDR3 runs 15 residues. The CDR3 sequence: CASSPGITNTGELFF.

CDR3 in amino acids: CASSWEWDPSSYEQYF. The chain recombines TRBV7-9 with TRBJ2-7; TCRdb picks TRBD1, but there is no DNA to check that call. The germline V gene has CDR1 SEHNR and CDR2 FQNEAQ (reference sequence). The CDR3 covers 16 residues.

CDR3 residues: CASSVDRLLTGGEDQETQYF. The rearrangement joins TRBV7-9 to TRBJ2-5; TCRdb reports TRBD1, a call that lacks DNA to check it against. Germline V lookup: CDR1 SEHNR, CDR2 FQNEAQ (reference sequence). The CDR3 spans 20 residues.

The chain carries TRBV25-1 and TRBJ2-7; TCRdb's D call of TRBD1 is untestable without DNA. From germline, CDR1 is MGHDK and CDR2 SYGVNS. The CDR3 has 15 amino acids. The CDR3 sequence: CASSESDSYYDEQYF.

This chain links TRBV7-9 with TRBJ2-1; the TRBD2 assignment by TCRdb is unverifiable without DNA. This CDR3 is built from 14 residues. Germline-derived CDR1 and CDR2 are SEHNR and FQNEAQ (reference sequence). The CDR3 loop reads CASSDGLAGEEQFF.

The chain recombines TRBV4-3 with TRBJ1-5. CDR1 and CDR2 (germline): LGHNA, YSLEER. The CDR3 consists of 17 residues. CDR3 sequence: CASSQDHFGDSNQPQHF.

J is TRBJ1-5 and V is TRBV15. CDR1 is LNHNV and CDR2 is YYDKDF in the germline V gene (reference sequence). The CDR3 consists of 14 residues. The CDR3 loop is CATSGRTGIQPQHF.